Listed below are T cell receptor beta chains from one sample, sequenced in a study of T-cell memory formation after mild COVID-19. TCRdb re-analysed the 5' RACE reads in MiXCR, keeping a single row per CDR3 protein. The table has 450,000 or so distinct CDR3 sequences, 20% to 30% seen once. Material for sequencing was PBMCs or a T cell subset sorted from them (not recorded which). Receptors originate from an adult woman who had mild COVID-19 (a few samples of this study predate the infection). Cell type and time point are not known. CDR3s include the opening cysteine and the closing phenylalanine or tryptophan. D genes are given only for firm matches. Size is stated for part of the rows, as once, few or many counts, or as a class when the clone is expanded.

>TRBJ1-2|NA|TRBV5-5|NA
CASSLITGHLNYGYTF
TGTGCCAGCAGCTTGATCACGGGACATCTCAACTATGGCTACACCTTC
>TRBJ2-2|few|TRBV5-1|TRBD1
CASSLGGTDNTGELFF
TGCGCCAGCAGCTTGGGAGGGACAGACAACACCGGGGAGCTGTTTTTT
>TRBJ2-2|NA|TRBV12-3/TRBV12-4|NA
CASTIFTGARDTGELFF
TGTGCCAGTACTATATTCACAGGAGCAAGGGATACCGGGGAGCTGTTTTTT
>TRBJ2-2|NA|TRBV7-2|TRBD2
CASSLGGIGLVGTGELFF
TGTGCCAGCAGCTTGGGGGGAATAGGACTAGTGGGCACCGGGGAGCTGTTTTTT
>TRBJ2-7|NA|TRBV2|NA
CASKTDNYEQYF
TGTGCCAGCAAGACGGACAACTACGAGCAGTACTTC
>TRBJ2-2|few|TRBV7-2|NA
CASSPPIPGELFF
TGTGCCAGCAGCCCACCAATCCCCGGGGAGCTGTTTTTT
>TRBJ1-2|NA|TRBV11-2|TRBD1
CASSPGTGGIEGYTF
TGTGCCAGCAGCCCGGGGACAGGGGGTATTGAGGGCTACACCTTC
>TRBJ2-3|many|TRBV7-2|TRBD2
CASSGTSGYQVADTQYF
TGTGCCAGCAGCGGGACTAGCGGGTATCAGGTCGCAGATACGCAGTATTTT
>TRBJ2-5|few|TRBV20-1|NA
CSARPQPHYQETQYF
TGCAGTGCTAGGCCCCAGCCGCACTACCAAGAGACCCAGTACTTC
>TRBJ1-2|NA|TRBV6-2/TRBV6-3|NA
CASSWDRHSNYGYTF
TGTGCCAGCAGTTGGGACCGCCACTCTAACTATGGCTACACCTTC
>TRBJ2-1|few|TRBV24-1|TRBD2
CATRGSGKSSYNEQFF
TGTGCCACCAGAGGTAGCGGGAAGAGCTCCTACAATGAGCAGTTCTTC
>TRBJ2-7|few|TRBV2|NA
CASKLGSTDYEQYF
TGTGCCAGCAAGTTAGGATCGACGGACTACGAGCAGTACTTC
>TRBJ1-4|NA|TRBV5-4|NA
CASSLGEDNEKLFF
TGTGCCAGCAGCCTCGGGGAGGATAATGAAAAACTGTTTTTT
>TRBJ2-1|few|TRBV7-3|NA
CASSPRGKSYNEQFF
TGTGCCAGCAGCCCCCGGGGGAAGTCTTACAATGAGCAGTTCTTC
>TRBJ2-7|few|TRBV28|NA
CASSPGRTLDEQYF
TGTGCCAGCAGCCCCGGAAGGACGCTGGACGAGCAGTACTTC
>TRBJ2-3|NA|TRBV7-2|TRBD2
CASSRRLAGGYTQYF
TGTGCCAGCAGCCGTCGACTAGCGGGGGGTTATACGCAGTATTTT
>TRBJ2-2|few|TRBV29-1|NA
CSVDLRVPGELFF
TGCAGCGTCGACCTCCGGGTACCCGGGGAGCTGTTTTTT
>TRBJ2-1|NA|TRBV20-1|TRBD2
CSARTSGRREQFF
TGCAGTGCTAGAACTAGCGGGAGGCGTGAGCAGTTCTTC
>TRBJ2-3|few|TRBV19|TRBD2
CASSQTSSGGADTQYF
TGTGCCAGTAGTCAAACCTCTAGCGGGGGGGCAGATACGCAGTATTTT
>TRBJ2-1|few|TRBV7-9|NA
CASSSKLASYNEQFF
TGTGCCAGCAGCTCTAAACTAGCCAGTTACAATGAGCAGTTCTTC
>TRBJ2-7|few|TRBV2|NA
CASSEGQRYEQYF
TGTGCCAGCAGTGAAGGACAACGCTACGAGCAGTACTTC
>TRBJ2-7|NA|TRBV10-3|NA
CAISEPTRYSNEQYF
TGTGCCATCAGTGAGCCCACTAGGTACTCCAACGAGCAGTACTTC
>TRBJ1-2|NA|TRBV6-5|TRBD1
CASTKGSLWDRTYYGYTF
TGTGCCAGCACCAAGGGGAGTTTGTGGGACAGAACTTACTATGGCTACACCTTC
>TRBJ1-1|once|TRBV1|NA
CTSSQVRGNTEAFF
TGCACCAGCAGCCAAGTGAGGGGGAACACTGAAGCTTTCTTT
>TRBJ1-1|many|TRBV10-3|TRBD1
CAIRETGEITEAFF
TGTGCCATCAGGGAAACAGGGGAGATCACTGAAGCTTTCTTT
>TRBJ1-6|NA|TRBV7-8|TRBD1
CATRPGTGNSPLHF
TGTGCCACCCGACCCGGGACAGGGAATTCACCCCTCCACTTT
>TRBJ2-7|NA|TRBV3-1|NA
CASSQEGLNYEQYF
TGTGCCAGCAGCCAAGAGGGGCTGAATTACGAGCAGTACTTC
>TRBJ2-7|few|TRBV12-3/TRBV12-4|TRBD1
CASSSMDRGPYEQYF
TGTGCCAGCAGTTCCATGGACAGGGGGCCCTACGAGCAGTACTTC
>TRBJ2-3|NA|TRBV7-2|NA
CASSLVSGVADTQYF
TGTGCCAGCAGCTTAGTTTCGGGAGTAGCCGATACGCAGTATTTT
>TRBJ2-2|NA|TRBV5-1|NA
CASSRTATTGELFF
TGCGCCAGCAGCCGCACGGCCACCACCGGGGAGCTGTTTTTT
>TRBJ1-3|NA|TRBV2|NA
CASSPLLSHSGNTIYF
TGTGCCAGCAGTCCCCTCCTGAGTCACTCTGGAAACACCATATATTTT
>TRBJ1-2|NA|TRBV7-9|TRBD1
CASSVRGQGNGYTF
TGTGCCAGCAGCGTCCGGGGACAGGGGAACGGCTACACCTTC
>TRBJ1-4|many|TRBV12-3/TRBV12-4|TRBD1
CASTPGGPNEKLFF
TGTGCCAGCACCCCAGGGGGTCCTAATGAAAAACTGTTTTTT
>TRBJ2-5|NA|TRBV11-2|NA
CASSPAGGEQETQYF
TGTGCCAGCAGCCCAGCTGGTGGGGAACAAGAGACCCAGTACTTC
>TRBJ1-2|NA|TRBV5-1|TRBD1
CASSLGGQGRRYGYTF
TGCGCCAGCAGCTTGGGGGGACAGGGGAGGCGGTATGGCTACACCTTC
>TRBJ2-1|NA|TRBV29-1|TRBD2
CSVDVTSGPGVYNEQFF
TGCAGCGTTGATGTGACTAGCGGGCCCGGGGTCTACAATGAGCAGTTCTTC
>TRBJ2-1|few|TRBV29-1|TRBD2
CSVEDANPGLAGGPYNEQFF
TGCAGCGTTGAAGATGCCAATCCGGGACTAGCGGGAGGGCCTTACAATGAGCAGTTCTTC
>TRBJ2-7|few|TRBV29-1|NA
CSVELQGSYEQYF
TGCAGCGTTGAACTCCAGGGCTCCTACGAGCAGTACTTC
>TRBJ2-3|NA|TRBV7-9|NA
CASSSRGAVLGTQYF
TGTGCCAGCAGCTCCCGGGGGGCCGTTCTGGGGACGCAGTATTTT
>TRBJ1-1|NA|TRBV29-1|NA
CSVGQGLNTEAFF
TGCAGCGTTGGGCAGGGCCTGAACACTGAAGCTTTCTTT
>TRBJ2-3|few|TRBV5-1|NA
CASSLGTTSETDTQYF
TGCGCCAGCAGCTTGGGCACCACCAGCGAAACAGATACGCAGTATTTT
>TRBJ1-6|few|TRBV18|NA
CASSTDRKNSPLHF
TGTGCCAGCTCTACCGACAGGAAGAATTCACCCCTCCACTTT
>TRBJ1-2|NA|TRBV7-9|NA
CASSLAPPSGYTF
TGTGCCAGCAGCTTAGCCCCTCCGAGTGGCTACACCTTC
>TRBJ2-3|NA|TRBV11-1|NA
CASSRMYGTHTDTQYF
TGTGCCAGCAGCCGTATGTACGGGACCCACACAGATACGCAGTATTTT
>TRBJ2-5|few|TRBV11-2|TRBD1
CASKLYFGDREETQYF
TGTGCCAGCAAGCTATATTTTGGGGACAGGGAAGAGACCCAGTACTTC
>TRBJ2-3|NA|TRBV30|NA
CAWGQGSPDTQYF
TGTGCCTGGGGTCAGGGGTCCCCAGATACGCAGTATTTT
>TRBJ1-1|few|TRBV7-9|NA
CASSPTQGRANTEAFF
TGTGCCAGCAGCCCCACGCAGGGACGGGCGAACACTGAAGCTTTCTTT
>TRBJ2-1|few|TRBV20-1|NA
CSARRPGDPTVNEQFF
TGCAGTGCTAGACGACCCGGGGACCCGACCGTCAATGAGCAGTTCTTC
>TRBJ1-5|few|TRBV7-6|NA
CASSSGQPNQPQHF
TGTGCCAGCAGCTCCGGACAGCCTAATCAGCCCCAGCATTTT